This is a list of T cell receptor beta chains from one sample in a study of blood T cell repertoires in COVID-19. Assay used: immunoSEQ multiplex PCR; TCRdb lists only in-frame clones, some missing. The sample carries approximately 61,000 clones, approximately 77% recorded once. Material: peripheral blood. Every receptor here comes from a human donor in a cohort sampled during active COVID-19. Both conserved end residues are part of each CDR3. The D gene is left open where the match is weak.

j_gene: TRBJ1-1
d_gene: NA
v_gene: TRBV5-6
CDR3aa: CASSWEGNEAFF

j_gene: TRBJ1-4
d_gene: TRBD1
v_gene: TRBV5-1
CDR3aa: CASSSRQGATNEKLFF

j_gene: TRBJ1-3
d_gene: NA
v_gene: TRBV5-4
CDR3aa: CASFDRRLPGNTIYF

j_gene: TRBJ1-4
d_gene: TRBD1
v_gene: TRBV11-2
CDR3aa: CASSSRQGGEKLFF

j_gene: TRBJ1-2
d_gene: NA
v_gene: TRBV25-1
CDR3aa: CASSAPTQGGYGYTF

j_gene: TRBJ1-1
d_gene: TRBD1
v_gene: TRBV10-3
CDR3aa: CAISDRGRSAEAFF

j_gene: TRBJ2-7
d_gene: TRBD2
v_gene: TRBV7-9
CDR3aa: CASSLVGLAGRHHEQYF

j_gene: TRBJ2-5
d_gene: TRBD1
v_gene: TRBV2
CDR3aa: CASRGRDRGPNQTQYF

j_gene: TRBJ2-1
d_gene: TRBD2
v_gene: TRBV11-2
CDR3aa: CASSLTSGASGRANEQFF

j_gene: TRBJ2-1
d_gene: NA
v_gene: TRBV27
CDR3aa: CASSPAGTQGGGEQFF

j_gene: TRBJ2-7
d_gene: TRBD2
v_gene: TRBV4-3
CDR3aa: CASSQERSGGEYEQYF

j_gene: TRBJ2-7
d_gene: TRBD2
v_gene: TRBV11-2
CDR3aa: CASSLVAGAYEQYF

j_gene: TRBJ2-1
d_gene: NA
v_gene: TRBV28
CDR3aa: CASSFLASSSYNEQFF

j_gene: TRBJ2-1
d_gene: NA
v_gene: TRBV7-6
CDR3aa: CASSPELGSSYNEQFF

j_gene: TRBJ1-4
d_gene: NA
v_gene: TRBV3-1/TRBV3-2
CDR3aa: CASSQDGRLGEKLFF

j_gene: TRBJ1-2
d_gene: NA
v_gene: TRBV3-1/TRBV3-2
CDR3aa: CASSQDGRGSYGYTF

j_gene: TRBJ1-6
d_gene: NA
v_gene: TRBV19
CDR3aa: CASSLSGGGSPLHF

j_gene: TRBJ2-7
d_gene: TRBD1
v_gene: TRBV18
CDR3aa: CASSPDRASGPDSYEQYF

j_gene: TRBJ2-7
d_gene: TRBD2
v_gene: TRBV7-2
CDR3aa: CASSITSGETYEQYF

j_gene: TRBJ1-3
d_gene: NA
v_gene: TRBV9
CDR3aa: CASSKDTTALSGNTIYF

j_gene: TRBJ2-2
d_gene: NA
v_gene: TRBV14
CDR3aa: CASSATGLNTGELFF

j_gene: TRBJ1-5
d_gene: NA
v_gene: TRBV15
CDR3aa: CATSMTGLNQPQHF

j_gene: TRBJ2-5
d_gene: NA
v_gene: TRBV5-4
CDR3aa: CASSLADQETQYF

j_gene: TRBJ2-2
d_gene: TRBD2
v_gene: TRBV15
CDR3aa: CATSRRLGGAGTGELFF

j_gene: TRBJ2-1
d_gene: TRBD2
v_gene: TRBV20-1
CDR3aa: CSASLAGVINEQFF

j_gene: TRBJ2-7
d_gene: NA
v_gene: TRBV21-1
CDR3aa: CASSNGTQEQYF

j_gene: TRBJ1-2
d_gene: NA
v_gene: TRBV24-1
CDR3aa: CATTSGEGYGYTF

j_gene: TRBJ2-2
d_gene: TRBD2
v_gene: TRBV19
CDR3aa: CASSQLAGGTGELFF

j_gene: TRBJ1-1
d_gene: NA
v_gene: TRBV5-4
CDR3aa: CASSPWEGNTEAFF

j_gene: TRBJ2-5
d_gene: TRBD2
v_gene: TRBV4-3
CDR3aa: CASSQGLAGVKRTQYF

j_gene: TRBJ2-5
d_gene: NA
v_gene: TRBV7-2
CDR3aa: CASSRDSTKETQYF

j_gene: TRBJ2-1
d_gene: NA
v_gene: TRBV28
CDR3aa: CASSNDRSSYNEQFF

j_gene: TRBJ2-7
d_gene: TRBD1
v_gene: TRBV11-3
CDR3aa: CASSLAGTGTYEQYF

j_gene: TRBJ1-3
d_gene: NA
v_gene: TRBV19
CDR3aa: CASSKTTSSGNTIYF

j_gene: TRBJ2-3
d_gene: TRBD1
v_gene: TRBV6-5
CDR3aa: CASTYGGQGTDTQYF

j_gene: TRBJ2-1
d_gene: TRBD1
v_gene: TRBV19
CDR3aa: CASSIRPGTGHNEQFF

j_gene: TRBJ2-6
d_gene: NA
v_gene: TRBV29-1
CDR3aa: CSVRSPSVPGANVLTF